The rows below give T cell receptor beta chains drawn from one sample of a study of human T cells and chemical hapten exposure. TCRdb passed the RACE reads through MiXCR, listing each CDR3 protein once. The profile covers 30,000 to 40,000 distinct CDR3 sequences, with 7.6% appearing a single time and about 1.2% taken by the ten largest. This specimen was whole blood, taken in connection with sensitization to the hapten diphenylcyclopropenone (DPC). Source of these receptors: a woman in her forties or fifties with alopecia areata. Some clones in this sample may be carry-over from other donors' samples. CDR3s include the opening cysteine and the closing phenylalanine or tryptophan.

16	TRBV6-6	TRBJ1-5	CASSRSQGVGVKPQHF
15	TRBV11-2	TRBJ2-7	CASSLGTGPSFEQYF
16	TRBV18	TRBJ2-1	CASSPPRGGGGDEQFF
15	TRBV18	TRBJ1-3	CASSPADRTGNTIYF
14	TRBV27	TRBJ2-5	CASSPLEGEETQYF
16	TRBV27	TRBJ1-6	CASSLSPGTGGSPLHF
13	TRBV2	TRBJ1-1	CASSEHPNTEAFF
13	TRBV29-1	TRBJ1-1	CSALGQGHYEAFF
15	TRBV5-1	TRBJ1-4	CASSFNSPTNEKLFF
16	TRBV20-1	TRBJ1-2	CSARTTGDSDNYGYTF
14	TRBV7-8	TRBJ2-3	CASSFLALADTQYF
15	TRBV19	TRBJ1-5	CASTPDRGADQPQHF
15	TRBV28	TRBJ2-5	CASSLVTALQETQYF
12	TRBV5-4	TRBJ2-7	CASGQYSYEQYF
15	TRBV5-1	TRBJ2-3	CASSLLVGSTDTQYF
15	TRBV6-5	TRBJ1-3	CASTPGGSSGNTIYF